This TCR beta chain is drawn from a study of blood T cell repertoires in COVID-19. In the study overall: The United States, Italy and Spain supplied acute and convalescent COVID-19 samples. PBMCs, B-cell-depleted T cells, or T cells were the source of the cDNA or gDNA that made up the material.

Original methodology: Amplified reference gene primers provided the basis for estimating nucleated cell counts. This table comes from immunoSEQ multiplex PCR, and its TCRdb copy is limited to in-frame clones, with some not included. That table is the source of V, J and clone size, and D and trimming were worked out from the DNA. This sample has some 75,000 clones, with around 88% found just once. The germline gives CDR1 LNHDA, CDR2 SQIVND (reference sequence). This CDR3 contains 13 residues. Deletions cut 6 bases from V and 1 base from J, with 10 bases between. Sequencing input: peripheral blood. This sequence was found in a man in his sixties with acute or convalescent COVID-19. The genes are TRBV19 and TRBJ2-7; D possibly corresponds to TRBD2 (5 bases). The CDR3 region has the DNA TGTGCCAGTAGCCGGGGTGGGTCCTACGAGCAGTACTTC. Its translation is CASSRGGSYEQYF.